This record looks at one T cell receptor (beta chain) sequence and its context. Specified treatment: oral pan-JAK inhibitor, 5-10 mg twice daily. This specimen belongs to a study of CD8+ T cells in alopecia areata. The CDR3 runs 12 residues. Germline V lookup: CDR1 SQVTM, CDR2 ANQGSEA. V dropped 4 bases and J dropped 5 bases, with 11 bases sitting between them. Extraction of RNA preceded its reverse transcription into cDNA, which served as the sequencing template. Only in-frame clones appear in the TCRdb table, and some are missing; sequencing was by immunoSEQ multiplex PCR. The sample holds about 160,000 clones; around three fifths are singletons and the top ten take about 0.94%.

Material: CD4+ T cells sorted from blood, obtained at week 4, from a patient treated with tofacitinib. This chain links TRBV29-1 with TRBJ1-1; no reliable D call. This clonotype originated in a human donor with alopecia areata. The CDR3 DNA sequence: TGCAGCGTTGGGTTCCGGGGTACTGAAGCTTTCTTT. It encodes CSVGFRGTEAFF. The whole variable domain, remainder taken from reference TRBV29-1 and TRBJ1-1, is SAVISQKPSRDICQRGTSLTIQCQVDSQVTMMFWYRQQPGQSLTLIATANQGSEATYESGFVIDKFPISRPNLTFSTLTVSNMSPEDSSIYLCSVGFRGTEAFFGQGTRLTVV.